Listed here are 20 T cell receptor beta chains from one sample, sequenced in a study of blood T cell repertoires in COVID-19. This table comes from immunoSEQ multiplex PCR, and its TCRdb copy is limited to in-frame clones, with some not included. Among about 260,000 clones listed, approximately 84% were seen once. Sequencing input: peripheral blood. The receptors stem from an elderly woman with acute or convalescent COVID-19.

The CDR3 region has the DNA TGTGCCAGCAGCCGACAGGATGAGCTGTTTTTT. This translates into CASSRQDELFF. The rearrangement uses TRBV3-1 (or the pseudogene TRBV3-2) and TRBJ1-4; D possibly corresponds to TRBD1 (6 bases). V lost 4 bases, J lost 14 bases, and 11 bases lay in between. The CDR3 totals 11 residues. Looked up from germline, CDR1 is LGHDT and CDR2 is YNNKEL (reference sequence).

The genes are TRBV27 and TRBJ2-5; the D gene is possibly TRBD1 (6 bases). CDR3 length equals 13 residues. Trimming removed 6 bases from V and 6 bases from J, with 14 bases in between. Germline CDR1 is MNHEY and CDR2 is SMNVEV (reference sequence). The CDR3 coding sequence is TGTGCCAGCAGGTATCAGGGGCAACAGACCCAGTACTTC. Its protein is CASRYQGQQTQYF.

The rearrangement links TRBV5-1 to TRBJ2-3; D is unresolved. The germline V gene has CDR1 SGHRS and CDR2 YFSETQ. V lost 4 bases to trimming and J lost 2 bases, with 8 bases between them. This CDR3 has 13 amino acids. The CDR3 sequence is CASSDRVTDTQYF. The DNA of the CDR3 is TGCGCCAGCAGCGATCGAGTCACAGATACGCAGTATTTT.

The J gene is TRBJ2-3, the V gene TRBV5-4; 9 bases map to TRBD2. The CDR3 runs 16 residues. Germline assignment: CDR1 SGHNT and CDR2 YYREEE (reference sequence). V dropped 1 base and J dropped 2; count of bases not matched to a gene: 5. The CDR3: CASSLWSSGDTDTQYF. CDR3 nucleotides: TGTGCCAGCAGCTTGTGGTCTAGCGGGGACACAGATACGCAGTATTTT.

This chain uses TRBV5-8 with TRBJ2-3, with 9 positions matching TRBD2. Trimming at V came to 0 bases and at J to 0 bases, leaving 2 bases not matched to a gene. This CDR3 comprises 16 residues. Germline loops: CDR1 SGHTS, CDR2 YDEGEE. The CDR3: CASSLGLADSTDTQYF. In DNA, the CDR3 is TGTGCCAGCAGCTTGGGACTAGCGGATAGCACAGATACGCAGTATTTT.

This chain connects TRBV5-1 to TRBJ2-1; maybe TRBD2 (7 bases). Germline assignment: CDR1 SGHRS and CDR2 YFSETQ. The V gene lost 0 bases and the J gene lost 9 bases, with 16 bases spanning the gap. The CDR3 is 15 residues long. CDR3 protein: CASSLASGGLGEQFF. DNA of the CDR3: TGCGCCAGCAGCTTGGCGTCGGGGGGCCTCGGTGAGCAGTTCTTC. Full variable domain (missing parts from reference TRBV5-1 and TRBJ2-1): KAGVTQTPRYLIKTRGQQVTLSCSPISGHRSVSWYQQTPGQGLQFLFEYFSETQRNKGNFPGRFSGRQFSNSRSEMNVSTLELGDSALYLCASSLASGGLGEQFFGPGTRLTVL.

This clone was observed a single time. The junction shows a germline mismatch at one end, possibly a read error. The chain is built from TRBV12-3 or TRBV12-4 and TRBJ1-2, with D perhaps matching TRBD1 (5 bases). This CDR3 is 13 amino acids long. CDR3 DNA: TGTGCCAGCAGAAACCGCTGGGACGGGGGAAATTTCTTC. Its translation: CASRNRWDGGNFF.

The CDR3, as DNA: TGTGCCAGCTCACCAAGGGATAACAGGGGGTCCATTCAGTACTTC. It yields the protein CASSPRDNRGSIQYF. The chain recombines TRBV18 with TRBJ2-4; 8 bases agree with TRBD1. Germline CDR1 reads KGHSH; CDR2 reads LQKENI. Germline trimming cut 2 bases from V and 9 bases from J; bases unmatched to any gene: 9. CDR3 size: 15 residues.

This clone was counted a few times. The chain combines TRBV3-1 (or the pseudogene TRBV3-2) with TRBJ1-1, with 12 bases aligning to TRBD1. This CDR3 has 17 amino acids. V shed 4 bases and J 1 base; nucleotides not matched to a gene: 7. Germline lookup yields CDR1 LGHDT and CDR2 YNNKEL (reference sequence). In DNA form, the CDR3 reads TGTGCCAGCAGCCCTCGGGACAGGGGGCTCGGGAACACTGAAGCTTTCTTT. This gives the protein CASSPRDRGLGNTEAFF.

J is TRBJ2-1 and V is TRBV29-1, with a possible D match to TRBD1 (6 bases). Per the germline V gene, CDR1 is SQVTM and CDR2 is ANQGSEA. V was cut by 2 bases and J by 2 bases, with 13 bases left in between. The CDR3 has 15 amino acids. The DNA for the CDR3 is TGCAGCGTTGAAAGCTTATACAGGGCCTACAATGAGCAGTTCTTC. It encodes CSVESLYRAYNEQFF.

This rearrangement joins TRBV19 to TRBJ2-3, with 11 bases identical to TRBD2. CDR3 length: 15 residues. The V segment lost 5 bases and the J segment 3 bases; nucleotides outside the gene matches: 4. CDR1 LNHDA and CDR2 SQIVND come from the germline V gene (reference sequence). The CDR3 loop is CASSAWTSGTDTQYF. Here the CDR3 DNA reads TGTGCCAGTAGTGCCTGGACTAGCGGGACAGATACGCAGTATTTT.

V gene TRBV19 combines with J gene TRBJ2-5; D is uncertain. The CDR3 has 12 residues. V dropped 6 bases and J dropped 6 bases, with 11 bases sitting between them. Germline V lookup: CDR1 LNHDA, CDR2 SQIVND (reference sequence). The chain's CDR3 is CASRGDAKTQYF. In DNA, the CDR3 is TGTGCCAGTAGGGGCGATGCGAAGACCCAGTACTTC.

V and J are TRBV30 and TRBJ1-5; 8 bases are a match to TRBD1. The germline V gene encodes CDR1 GTSNPN and CDR2 SVGIG (reference sequence). The CDR3 sequence is 16 residues long. The junction had 7 bases not matched to a gene; V was cut back by 2 bases and J by 1 base. The CDR3 region is CAWSKNRGLSNQPQHF. CDR3 in DNA: TGTGCCTGGAGTAAGAACAGGGGGTTAAGCAATCAGCCCCAGCATTTT.

This clone showed up just once. The chain has TRBV9 and TRBJ2-7, with D uncertain. The CDR3 consists of 14 residues. The V end was cut by 3 bases, the J end by 2 bases, with 12 bases between. Germline V gene sequence: CDR1 SGDLS, CDR2 YYNGEE. The CDR3 is CASSASSVTYEQYF. The CDR3 DNA reads as TGTGCCAGCAGCGCGTCGAGCGTTACCTACGAGCAGTACTTC.

V and J are TRBV7-8 and TRBJ2-1, with D perhaps matching TRBD1 (6 bases). Germline CDR1 SGHVS, CDR2 FQNEAQ. This CDR3 has 17 amino acids. V was pared by 4 bases and J by 5 bases, with 21 bases between. The DNA for the CDR3 is TGTGCCAGCAGCTCCCAGTTCCAGGGGAAGGGCGACAATGAGCAGTTCTTC. Protein product: CASSSQFQGKGDNEQFF.

The V call is TRBV5-1, the J call TRBJ2-3; 8 nucleotides agree with TRBD1. Per the germline V gene, CDR1 is SGHRS and CDR2 is YFSETQ. CDR3 length: 16 residues. The trim removed 3 bases at V and 0 bases at J, leaving 6 bases unmatched. The CDR3 sequence: CASSSGQGPSTDTQYF. As DNA, the CDR3 is TGCGCCAGCAGCTCTGGACAGGGCCCAAGCACAGATACGCAGTATTTT.

This clone turned up a few times. The chain joins TRBV5-8 to TRBJ2-4; D is possibly TRBD1 (5 bases). With 2 bases removed from V and 0 bases from J, the gap between germline ends came to 12 bases. The germline V gene encodes CDR1 SGHTS and CDR2 YDEGEE. This CDR3 spans 16 amino acids. The CDR3 bases are TGTGCCAGCAGCTTATTCCAGGGTTTAGCCAAAAACATTCAGTACTTC. Encoded protein: CASSLFQGLAKNIQYF.

The chain recombines TRBV4-2 with TRBJ2-2; 11 bases fit TRBD2. Germline CDR1 and CDR2: LGHNA and YNFKEQ. Trimming removed 4 bases from V and 4 bases from J; junction bases left unmatched: 5. This CDR3 region has 16 residues. The CDR3 region is CASSLSGRARTGELFF. The CDR3, as DNA: TGTGCCAGCAGCCTTAGCGGGAGGGCCCGCACCGGGGAGCTGTTTTTT.

The J gene is TRBJ2-3, the V gene TRBV6-6; 9 positions agree with TRBD1. Germline values: CDR1 MNHNY, CDR2 SVGAGI (reference sequence). The ends lost 3 bases at V and 4 bases at J; junction bases unmatched: 8. This CDR3 contains 16 residues. CDR3 coding DNA: TGTGCCAGCAGTTATAGTCTGGGACAGGGTTCAGATACGCAGTATTTT. Its translation is CASSYSLGQGSDTQYF.

The genes are TRBV5-4 and TRBJ1-1; TRBD1 matches 8 bases. Germline V gene sequence: CDR1 SGHNT, CDR2 YYREEE (reference sequence). The CDR3 totals 17 residues. J gave up 1 base and V 1 base, and 9 bases lay outside the gene matches. CDR3 in amino acids: CASSLFTGGGRNTEAFF. The CDR3 DNA reads TGTGCCAGCAGCTTGTTTACAGGGGGAGGGAGGAACACTGAAGCTTTCTTT.